Each of the 20 T cell receptor beta chains below was sequenced from the same sample in a study of T cells in Graves' hyperthyroidism and ophthalmopathy. RNA transcripts served as the template for amplifying TCR beta CDR3 regions. HTBI primers were employed in a first-round RT-PCR of the TCR CDR3. TCRdb fed the multiplex PCR reads into MiXCR, producing one record per CDR3 protein. The sample has about 640,000 distinct CDR3 sequences, 20% to 25% seen once. The sample taken for sequencing was blood. These TCRs come from a man aged 25 to 40 with Graves' ophthalmopathy.

J is TRBJ1-6 and V is TRBV7-2, with unresolved D. Looked up from germline, CDR1 is SGHTA and CDR2 is FQGNSA. The V gene lost 1 base and the J gene lost 9 bases, with 7 bases spanning the gap. There are 13 residues in the CDR3. The CDR3 nucleotides read TGTGCCAGCAGCTTAGGAAGCCGTTCACCCCTCCACTTT. It codes for CASSLGSRSPLHF.

This clonotype was recorded at least ten times. This chain links TRBV12-3 or TRBV12-4 with TRBJ1-4; tentatively, D is TRBD1 (6 bases). The CDR3 consists of 13 residues. V was pared by 5 bases and J by 3 bases, with 7 bases between. The DNA of the CDR3 is TGTGCCAGCAGTCCAGGGGCTAATGAAAAACTGTTTTTT. The encoded protein is CASSPGANEKLFF.

V is TRBV20-1 and J is TRBJ2-5; TRBD2 aligns across 8 bases. This CDR3 has 17 residues. CDR1 is DFQATT, CDR2 SNEGSKA, per germline (reference sequence). Unmatched junction bases numbered 15, after V lost 2 bases and J lost 4 bases. The DNA of the CDR3 is TGCAGTGCTAGAAGTCTCGCGGGAGGCGGCTTAACAGAGACCCAGTACTTC. Its translation: CSARSLAGGGLTETQYF.

In this sample, this clonotype turned up a few times. V and J are TRBV20-1 and TRBJ2-7; 10 positions match TRBD2. There are 15 residues in the CDR3. V dropped 1 base and J dropped 7; count of bases not matched to a gene: 10. Germline V gene sequence: CDR1 DFQATT, CDR2 SNEGSKA (reference sequence). The chain's CDR3 is CSARGASGRAFEQYF. The DNA for the CDR3 is TGCAGTGCTAGAGGGGCGAGCGGGAGGGCCTTTGAGCAGTACTTC.

V usage is TRBV6-1 and J usage is TRBJ2-3, with TRBD2 identical over 15 bases. CDR1 is MNHNS, CDR2 SASEGT, per germline. This CDR3 comprises 17 residues. V lost 1 base to trimming and J lost 10 bases; unmatched junction nucleotides: 9. CDR3 DNA sequence: TGTGCCAGCAGTGAAGGCCCAATCCGGACTAGCGGGAGGGCGCAGTATTTT. It codes for CASSEGPIRTSGRAQYF.

This clonotype has ten or more counts. V is TRBV5-1 and J is TRBJ2-2, with TRBD2 matching over 9 bases. The V and J ends lost 3 bases and 2 bases, in that order; junction bases with no gene match: 5. CDR1 is SGHRS, CDR2 YFSETQ, per germline. The CDR3 contains 16 residues. The DNA for the CDR3 is TGCGCCAGCAGCTGGTTTAGCGGGAGTAACACCGGGGAGCTGTTTTTT. This encodes CASSWFSGSNTGELFF.

This clonotype was seen ten or more times. The chain has TRBV11-2 and TRBJ2-1; 8 bases align to TRBD2. Germline CDR1 reads SGHAT; CDR2 reads FQNNGV. This CDR3 contains 17 residues. With V trimmed by 5 bases and J by 0 bases, 9 bases remained unmatched. CDR3 residues: CASSPRTSLSSYNEQFF. CDR3 sequence (DNA): TGTGCCAGCAGCCCTAGGACTAGCTTAAGCTCCTACAATGAGCAGTTCTTC.

For this clonotype: This may be a read error, as it is one base from a much larger clone. This rearrangement joins TRBV20-1 to TRBJ1-1; no clear D gene. CDR1 and CDR2 (germline): DFQATT, SNEGSKA (reference sequence). The length of the CDR3 is 14 residues. CDR3: CSARDHTSNTGAFF. The CDR3 nucleotides are TGCAGTGCTAGAGATCACACTTCGAACACTGGAGCTTTCTTT.

The chain couples TRBV15 to TRBJ1-6; maybe TRBD1 (6 bases). CDR3 length: 13 residues. Germline V lookup: CDR1 LNHNV, CDR2 YYDKDF (reference sequence). V shed 2 bases and J shed 9 bases, with 8 bases lying between them. CDR3 sequence: CATSRQGSSPLHF. The DNA for the CDR3 is TGTGCCACCAGCAGACAGGGGTCTTCACCCCTCCACTTT. The entire variable domain, with the rest obtained from reference TRBV15 and TRBJ1-6, is as follows: DAMVIQNPRYQVTQFGKPVTLSCSQTLNHNVMYWYQQKSSQAPKLLFHYYDKDFNNEADTPDNFQSRRPNTSFCFLDIRSPGLGDTAMYLCATSRQGSSPLHFGNGTRLTVT.

This sequence joins TRBV5-1 and TRBJ1-1; TRBD1 might be the D (6 bases). Germline CDR1 reads SGHRS; CDR2 reads YFSETQ. This CDR3 is 14 amino acids long. V lost 2 bases to trimming and J lost 4 bases, with 12 bases between them. The CDR3 bases are TGCGCCAGCAGCTTTCAACAGGGTAGCACTGAAGCTTTCTTT. It encodes CASSFQQGSTEAFF.

This clonotype was counted a few times. The V and J genes are TRBV10-1 and TRBJ2-5; D may match TRBD1 or TRBD2 (5 bases each). CDR3 size: 13 residues. CDR1 is WNHNN and CDR2 is SYGVQD in the germline V gene (reference sequence). The V and J ends lost 6 bases and 7 bases respectively, with 15 bases between them. CDR3 amino acids: CASRDDSAGTQYF. The CDR3 region has the DNA TGCGCCAGCAGGGATGACAGTGCGGGGACCCAGTACTTC.

This clonotype was found a few times. CDR3 DNA: TGCGCCAGCAGCTTGGCCAGTGGGGGCTTCTTGGATACTGAAGCTTTCTTT. This translates into CASSLASGGFLDTEAFF. The chain has TRBV5-1 and TRBJ1-1; TRBD1 might be the D (6 bases). The length of the CDR3 is 17 residues. Germline-derived CDR1 and CDR2 are SGHRS and YFSETQ. The V end was cut by 0 bases, the J end by 5 bases, with 20 bases between.

This clonotype was counted a few times. The gene calls are TRBV5-4 and TRBJ2-7; 9 bases match TRBD1. The germline CDR1 and CDR2 sequences are SGHNT and YYREEE (reference sequence). The V gene end was trimmed by 4 bases and the J gene end by 3 bases; junction bases not matched to a gene: 8. This CDR3 contains 15 residues. CDR3 residues: CASSQAPDRGYEQYF. The CDR3 region has the DNA TGTGCCAGCAGCCAGGCTCCGGACAGGGGCTACGAGCAGTACTTC.

This clonotype was counted many times. The rearrangement uses TRBV2 and TRBJ2-5; D tentatively reads TRBD1 or TRBD2 (6 bases each). This CDR3 contains 12 residues. The ends were cut back, 8 bases at V and 5 bases at J, with 12 bases in the middle. Germline V gene data show CDR1 as SNHLY and CDR2 as FYNNEI. This chain's CDR3 is CASSEGGETQYF. The CDR3 DNA sequence: TGTGCCAGCTCGGAGGGGGGCGAGACCCAGTACTTC. The variable domain in full, completed from reference TRBV2 and TRBJ2-5, reads EPEVTQTPSHQVTQMGQEVILRCVPISNHLYFYWYRQILGQKVEFLVSFYNNEISEKSEIFDDQFSVERPDGSNFTLKIRSTKLEDSAMYFCASSEGGETQYFGPGTRLLVL.

The genes are TRBV7-3 and TRBJ1-5; tentative D call: TRBD1 (5 bases). Trimming pared 0 bases from V and 3 bases from J, leaving 12 bases between. This CDR3 contains 16 residues. Germline assignment: CDR1 SGHTA and CDR2 FQGTGA. The CDR3 reads CASSLTPGVSNQPQHF. The CDR3 region has the DNA TGTGCCAGCAGCTTAACCCCGGGGGTCTCCAATCAGCCCCAGCATTTT.

The genes are TRBV18 and TRBJ2-7; D perhaps matches TRBD1 (6 bases). The CDR3 consists of 15 residues. Looked up from germline, CDR1 is KGHSH and CDR2 is LQKENI. The V gene lost 2 bases and the J gene lost 5 bases, with 16 bases spanning the gap. In DNA form, the CDR3 reads TGTGCCAGCTCACCAACTATGACAGGTTTCGACGAGCAGTACTTC. Residues: CASSPTMTGFDEQYF.

The V call is TRBV5-1, the J call TRBJ1-2, with D uncertain. This CDR3 has 12 amino acids. CDR1 and CDR2 (germline): SGHRS, YFSETQ. The V and J ends lost 6 bases and 4 bases respectively, with 10 bases between them. The CDR3, as DNA: TGCGCCAGCATGGGCACCCGCTATGGCTACACCTTC. This gives the protein CASMGTRYGYTF.

The chain couples TRBV7-9 to TRBJ1-2; possibly TRBD1 for D (5 bases). Germline-derived CDR1 and CDR2 are SEHNR and FQNEAQ (reference sequence). CDR3 length: 15 amino acids. Trimming left V 1 base short and J 2 bases short, with 11 bases between. The CDR3 DNA reads as TGTGCCAGCAGCTTAGACAGAGGGACGAACTATGGCTACACCTTC. It encodes CASSLDRGTNYGYTF.

The table lists this clonotype with many counts. The chain is built from TRBV5-5 and TRBJ2-1; D not resolved. V was clipped by 4 bases and J by 5 bases, with 19 bases between them. Germline V gene sequence: CDR1 SGHKS, CDR2 YYEKEE (reference sequence). The CDR3 is 16 amino acids. The CDR3 bases are TGTGCCAGCAGCCGAGCGCCCATAGGCGTAGACAATGAGCAGTTCTTC. Its translation: CASSRAPIGVDNEQFF. Using reference TRBV5-5 and TRBJ2-1 for the parts outside the CDR3, the full variable domain is DAGVTQSPTHLIKTRGQQVTLRCSPISGHKSVSWYQQVLGQGPQFIFQYYEKEERGRGNFPDRFSARQFPNYSSELNVNALLLGDSALYLCASSRAPIGVDNEQFFGPGTRLTVL.

This clonotype was counted a few times. The chain uses TRBV10-3 and TRBJ2-1; no definite D call. Trimming pared 4 bases from V and 8 bases from J, leaving 9 bases between. CDR3 length equals 12 residues. From germline, CDR1 is ENHRY and CDR2 SYGVKD. The CDR3 DNA sequence: TGTGCCATCAGTGCGTCTACCTATGAGCAGTTCTTC. It encodes CAISASTYEQFF.